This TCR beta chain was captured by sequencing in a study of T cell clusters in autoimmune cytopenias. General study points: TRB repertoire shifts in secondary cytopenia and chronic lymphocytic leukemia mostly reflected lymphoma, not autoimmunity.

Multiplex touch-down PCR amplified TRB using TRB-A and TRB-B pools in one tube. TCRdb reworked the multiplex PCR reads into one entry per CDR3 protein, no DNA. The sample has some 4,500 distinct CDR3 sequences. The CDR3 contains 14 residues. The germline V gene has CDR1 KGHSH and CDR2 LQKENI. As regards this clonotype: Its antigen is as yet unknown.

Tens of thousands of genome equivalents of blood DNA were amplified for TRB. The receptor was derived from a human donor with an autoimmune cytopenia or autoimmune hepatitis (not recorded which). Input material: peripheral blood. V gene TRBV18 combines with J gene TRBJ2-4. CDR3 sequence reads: CASSPREVENIQYF. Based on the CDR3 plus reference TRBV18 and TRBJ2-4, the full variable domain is NAGVMQNPRHLVRRRGQEARLRCSPMKGHSHVYWYRQLPEEGLKFMVYLQKENIIDESGMPKERFSAEFPKEGPSILRIQQVVRGDSAAYFCASSPREVENIQYFGAGTRLSVL.